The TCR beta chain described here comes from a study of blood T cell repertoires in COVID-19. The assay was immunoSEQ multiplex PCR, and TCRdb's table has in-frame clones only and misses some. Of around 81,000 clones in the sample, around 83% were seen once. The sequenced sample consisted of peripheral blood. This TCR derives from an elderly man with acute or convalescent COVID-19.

The CDR3: CASSLAQGAGELFF. CDR3 sequence (DNA): TGTGCCAGCAGCTTGGCTCAGGGCGCCGGGGAGCTGTTTTTT. The chain recombines TRBV11-1 with TRBJ2-2; weak D call: TRBD1 (5 bases). Looked up from germline, CDR1 is SGHAT and CDR2 is FQDESV (reference sequence). This CDR3 contains 14 residues. The V end lost 3 bases, the J end lost 6 bases, and 11 bases lay between the germline ends.